The 18 T cell receptor beta chains reported below all come from one sample, sequenced in a study of shared clonotypes between healthy human individuals. The table came from immunoSEQ multiplex PCR; TCRdb's copy has only in-frame clones and leaves some out. Here the sample spans approximately 500,000 clones, almost 80% being singletons. Input material: PBMCs. Every receptor here comes from a woman aged 40 to 49 in good health. Some clones in this sample may be carry-over from other donors' samples.

The chain couples TRBV28 to TRBJ1-4; D is ambiguous. The V gene lost 8 bases and the J gene lost 8 bases, with 6 bases spanning the gap. The length of the CDR3 is 10 residues. CDR1 and CDR2 from the germline V gene are MDHEN and SYDVKM. The chain's CDR3 is CASGGEKLFF. DNA for the CDR3: TGTGCCAGCGGAGGCGAAAAACTGTTTTTT.

The chain uses TRBV11-3 and TRBJ2-2; no definite D call. Germline values: CDR1 SGHNT, CDR2 YENEEA. There are 14 residues in the CDR3. V lost 3 bases and J 3 bases, leaving 8 bases between the germline ends. Written as DNA, the CDR3 is TGTGCCAGCAGCTTGAAAGGGCACACCGGGGAGCTGTTTTTT. Translation gives CASSLKGHTGELFF.

This chain's CDR3 is CASSGTSGPNEQFF. In DNA form, the CDR3 reads TGTGCCAGCAGCGGGACTAGCGGACCTAATGAGCAGTTCTTC. The J gene is TRBJ2-1, the V gene TRBV6-4; 11 bases agree with TRBD2. The CDR3 length is 14 residues. V was pared by 6 bases and J by 7 bases, with 5 bases of the junction left unmatched. CDR1 MRHNA and CDR2 SNTAGT come from the germline V gene.

J is TRBJ2-2 and V is TRBV6-6; a possible D gene is TRBD1 (6 bases). This CDR3 has 13 residues. Trimming cost V 10 bases and J 7 bases, with 16 bases left between them. Germline V CDR1 and CDR2: MNHNY, SVGAGI (reference sequence). The CDR3 DNA is TGTGCCATGAAAGGGGGTTCAGGCGGGGAGCTGTTTTTT. Translation: CAMKGGSGGELFF.

This clone occurred a few times. The chain combines TRBV6-6 with TRBJ2-5; a possible D gene is TRBD1 (5 bases). Germline V CDR1 and CDR2: MNHNY, SVGAGI (reference sequence). This CDR3 comprises 12 residues. The V end was cut by 5 bases, the J end by 2 bases, with 6 bases between. Here the CDR3 DNA reads TGTGCCAGCAGTCCAGGGCAAGAGACCCAGTACTTC. Its protein is CASSPGQETQYF.

The V gene is TRBV5-4, the J gene TRBJ2-7, with 10 bases identical to TRBD1. Losses at the gene ends were 0 bases for V and 7 bases for J; bases not matched to a gene: 7. Germline CDR1 reads SGHNT; CDR2 reads YYREEE (reference sequence). The CDR3 runs 15 residues. In DNA form, the CDR3 reads TGTGCCAGCAGCTTGGGGACAGGGGGGCCCAGGGAGCAGTACTTC. Its translation: CASSLGTGGPREQYF.

The rearrangement joins TRBV7-8 to TRBJ1-5; tentative D call: TRBD1 (5 bases). The CDR3 has 15 amino acids. Germline V gives CDR1 SGHVS, CDR2 FQNEAQ. V lost 5 bases and J lost 7, with 18 bases in between. In DNA form, the CDR3 reads TGTGCCAGCAGCCAGGGCGGGGGGGGAGGACAGCCCCAGCATTTT. Translation: CASSQGGGGGQPQHF.

This chain uses TRBV5-1 with TRBJ2-3; perhaps TRBD2 as D (5 bases). The germline CDR1 and CDR2 sequences are SGHRS and YFSETQ. CDR3 length equals 17 residues. Trimming removed 1 base at V and 1 base at J, with 16 bases between. The CDR3 DNA is TGCGCCAGCAGCTTGTGGGGAGACTCGACGGGCACAGATACGCAGTATTTT. This encodes CASSLWGDSTGTDTQYF.

The rearrangement links TRBV5-4 to TRBJ2-3; no firm D call. From germline, CDR1 is SGHNT and CDR2 YYREEE (reference sequence). Trimming took off 4 bases at V and 6 bases at J, with 12 bases between the two ends. CDR3 length equals 13 residues. CDR3 nucleotides: TGTGCCAGCAGCCGAAACCCGCAGGATACGCAGTATTTT. Amino acids: CASSRNPQDTQYF.

V and J are TRBV2 and TRBJ2-5; possible D gene TRBD2, 5 bases. CDR1 SNHLY and CDR2 FYNNEI come from the germline V gene. Trimming shortened V by 4 bases and J by 3 bases, and 9 bases separated the two germline ends. There are 13 residues in the CDR3. The CDR3 sequence: CASSGWGEETQYF. In nucleotides, the CDR3 is TGTGCCAGCAGTGGATGGGGAGAAGAGACCCAGTACTTC.

The chain joins TRBV2 to TRBJ2-3; possibly TRBD2 for D (7 bases). V gave up 2 bases and J gave up 11 bases, with 8 bases separating them. The CDR3 contains 11 residues. Germline CDR1 reads SNHLY; CDR2 reads FYNNEI. CDR3 residues: CASSERGGQYF. CDR3 nucleotides: TGTGCCAGCAGTGAAAGGGGGGGGCAGTATTTT.

The chain combines TRBV5-1 with TRBJ2-7; D is perhaps TRBD1 (5 bases). The CDR3 is 16 residues long. The germline V and J ends were trimmed by 2 bases and 3 bases, with 18 bases remaining between them. Germline V CDR1 and CDR2: SGHRS, YFSETQ. CDR3 residues: CASSFHGAGLYYEQYF. The CDR3 DNA follows: TGCGCCAGCAGCTTCCATGGGGCAGGTTTATACTACGAGCAGTACTTC. Full variable domain (remainder filled in from reference TRBV5-1 and TRBJ2-7): KAGVTQTPRYLIKTRGQQVTLSCSPISGHRSVSWYQQTPGQGLQFLFEYFSETQRNKGNFPGRFSGRQFSNSRSEMNVSTLELGDSALYLCASSFHGAGLYYEQYFGPGTRLTVT.

Worth noting for this clone: A much larger clone differs by one base, so this may be a read error. The J gene is TRBJ2-5, the V gene TRBV7-6; 15 bases agree with TRBD2. The CDR3 is 17 amino acids. CDR1 and CDR2 from the germline V gene are SGHVS and FNYEAQ. CDR3: CASSKGLAGGSQETLYF. In DNA form, the CDR3 reads TGTGCCAGCAGCAAGGGACTAGCGGGAGGATCCCAAGAGACCCTGTACTTC.

This chain joins TRBV9 and TRBJ2-7; 9 bases align to TRBD2. Trimming removed 0 bases from V and 2 bases from J; junction bases left unmatched: 3. CDR1 is SGDLS, CDR2 YYNGEE, per germline. The CDR3 length is 15 residues. The CDR3 reads CASSVGLAATYEQYF. CDR3 nucleotide sequence: TGTGCCAGCAGCGTAGGACTAGCGGCAACCTACGAGCAGTACTTC.

The chain couples TRBV30 to TRBJ2-5, with D possibly being TRBD1 or TRBD2 (6 bases each). This CDR3 comprises 17 residues. Trimming removed 3 bases from V and 2 bases from J, with 22 bases in between. Germline V CDR1 and CDR2: GTSNPN, SVGIG (reference sequence). In nucleotides, the CDR3 is TGTGCCTGGAGGGCGAGCGCGATGAGGGGGGCTCAAGAGACCCAGTACTTC. This encodes CAWRASAMRGAQETQYF.

The chain combines TRBV28 with TRBJ1-3; tentative D call: TRBD1 (5 bases). This CDR3 spans 14 amino acids. Germline CDR1 MDHEN, CDR2 SYDVKM. Trimming stripped 8 bases from V and 7 bases from J, with 18 bases between. The CDR3 reads CASGRGGDVNTIYF. The CDR3 DNA reads TGTGCCAGCGGGCGGGGAGGGGATGTTAACACCATATATTTT.

About this clone: It differs at one base from a far larger clone, so likely a read error. V usage is TRBV30 and J usage is TRBJ1-4; possibly TRBD1 for D (5 bases). From germline, CDR1 is GTSNPN and CDR2 SVGIG (reference sequence). The CDR3 length is 15 residues. Trimming removed 0 bases at V and 8 bases at J, with 16 bases between. CDR3 in DNA: TGTGCCTGGAGTGTACTCAGGGCGAGGGACGAAAAACTGTTTTTT. Its translation is CAWSVLRARDEKLFF.

This clone came up once. The V call is TRBV28, the J call TRBJ2-1; 10 bases map to TRBD2. The germline CDR1 and CDR2 sequences are MDHEN and SYDVKM. CDR3 size: 15 residues. V dropped 5 bases and J dropped 12; count of bases not matched to a gene: 13. The DNA for the CDR3 is TGTGCCAGCAGTCCCGCGTCTAGCGGGAGTGGGGTGCAGTTCTTC. Translating gives CASSPASSGSGVQFF.